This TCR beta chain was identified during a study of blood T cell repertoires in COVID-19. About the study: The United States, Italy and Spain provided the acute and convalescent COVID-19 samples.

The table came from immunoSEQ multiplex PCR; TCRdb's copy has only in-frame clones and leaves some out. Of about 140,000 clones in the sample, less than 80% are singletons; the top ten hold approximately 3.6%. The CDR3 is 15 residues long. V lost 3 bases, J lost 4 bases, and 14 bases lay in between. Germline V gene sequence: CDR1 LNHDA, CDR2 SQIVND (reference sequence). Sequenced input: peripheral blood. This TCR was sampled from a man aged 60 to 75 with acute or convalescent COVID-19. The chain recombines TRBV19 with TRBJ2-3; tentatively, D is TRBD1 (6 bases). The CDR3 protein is CASSIGQGTSDTQYF. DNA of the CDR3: TGTGCCAGTAGTATTGGTCAGGGGACATCAGATACGCAGTATTTT.